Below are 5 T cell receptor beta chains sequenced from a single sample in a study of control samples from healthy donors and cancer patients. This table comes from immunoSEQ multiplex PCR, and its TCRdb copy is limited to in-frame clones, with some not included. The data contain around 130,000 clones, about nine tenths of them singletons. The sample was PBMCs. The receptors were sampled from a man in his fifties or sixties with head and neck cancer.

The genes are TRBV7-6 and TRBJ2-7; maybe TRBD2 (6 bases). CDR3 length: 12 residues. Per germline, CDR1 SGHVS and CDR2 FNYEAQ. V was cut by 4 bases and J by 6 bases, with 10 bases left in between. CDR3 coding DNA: TGTGCCAGCAGCTCAGCGGGTATCGAGCAGTACTTC. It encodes CASSSAGIEQYF. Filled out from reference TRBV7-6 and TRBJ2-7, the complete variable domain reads GAGVSQSPRYKVTKRGQDVALRCDPISGHVSLYWYRQALGQGPEFLTYFNYEAQQDKSGLPNDRFSAERPEGSISTLTIQRTEQRDSAMYRCASSSAGIEQYFGPGTRLTVT.

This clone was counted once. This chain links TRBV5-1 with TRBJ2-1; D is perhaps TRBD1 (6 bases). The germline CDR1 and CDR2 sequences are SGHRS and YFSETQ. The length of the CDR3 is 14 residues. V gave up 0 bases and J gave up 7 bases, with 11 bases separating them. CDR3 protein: CASSLGRGSNEQFF. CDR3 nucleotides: TGCGCCAGCAGCTTGGGCAGGGGTTCGAATGAGCAGTTCTTC.

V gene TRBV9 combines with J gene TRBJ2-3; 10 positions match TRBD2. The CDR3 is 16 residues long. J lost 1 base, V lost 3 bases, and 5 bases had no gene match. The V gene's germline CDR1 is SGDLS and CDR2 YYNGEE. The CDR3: CASSGHGTSGTDTQYF. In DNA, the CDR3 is TGTGCCAGCAGCGGACACGGGACTAGCGGCACAGATACGCAGTATTTT.

The CDR3 reads CASSLEGAHNEQFF. CDR3 bases: TGTGCCAGCAGCTTAGAGGGGGCCCACAATGAGCAGTTCTTC. This chain connects TRBV7-7 to TRBJ2-1, with 7 bases identical to TRBD1. The length of the CDR3 is 14 residues. The trim removed 1 base at V and 5 bases at J, leaving 2 bases unmatched. From germline, CDR1 is SSHAT and CDR2 FNYEAQ (reference sequence).

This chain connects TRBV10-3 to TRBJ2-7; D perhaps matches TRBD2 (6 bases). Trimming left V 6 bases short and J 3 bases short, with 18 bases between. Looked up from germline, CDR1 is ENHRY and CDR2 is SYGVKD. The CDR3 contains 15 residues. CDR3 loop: CAIRGDSGGDYEQYF. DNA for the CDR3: TGTGCCATCAGGGGCGACTCGGGCGGGGACTACGAGCAGTACTTC.